The rows below give T cell receptor beta chains drawn from one sample of a study of blood T cell repertoires in COVID-19. Method: immunoSEQ multiplex PCR; TCRdb's copy keeps in-frame clones and lacks some. The sample holds tens of thousands of clones, about 83% seen once. Sequenced input: peripheral blood. These receptors came from a man in his sixties with acute or convalescent COVID-19. Both conserved end residues are part of each CDR3. The D gene is left open where the match is weak. The size of a clone is reported for some rows only, either as once, few or many, or as a class for expanded clones.

D,size,J,V,DNA,CDR3
-,-,TRBJ2-7,TRBV21-1,TGTGCCAGCAGCAAAGGGGTCGGGGGGTGGCTTAACGAGCAGTACTTC,CASSKGVGGWLNEQYF
-,-,TRBJ1-2,TRBV9,TGTGCCAGCAGCGCCCCCGGCAGCGTTATCTATGGCTACACCTTC,CASSAPGSVIYGYTF
TRBD1,-,TRBJ1-2,TRBV4-3,TGCGCCAGCAGCCAAGTCCCGACAGGGAGAGCGAACTATGGCTACACCTTC,CASSQVPTGRANYGYTF
-,-,TRBJ1-2,TRBV9,TGTGCCAGCAGTTGGCCGGGGTCTTCATCCAGTGGCTACACCTTC,CASSWPGSSSSGYTF
TRBD2,-,TRBJ2-6,TRBV3-1/TRBV3-2,TGTGCCAGCAGCCAGTCTAGCGGGGGGGCGACCTCTGGGGCCAACGTCCTGACTTTC,CASSQSSGGATSGANVLTF
-,few,TRBJ1-1,TRBV6-5,TGTGCCACCGTAACAGCAGGGAACACTGAAGCTTTCTTT,CATVTAGNTEAFF
-,-,TRBJ1-2,TRBV30,TGTGCCTGGAGTGCGCAGGGAAGCTACACCTTC,CAWSAQGSYTF
TRBD2,-,TRBJ2-7,TRBV5-1,TGCGCCAGCAGTTCTAGCGGGGGTGCGTACGAGCAGTACTTC,CASSSSGGAYEQYF
-,-,TRBJ1-1,TRBV7-8,TGTGCCAGCACCCCCTTAGACAGCCTATTTGAAGCTTTCTTT,CASTPLDSLFEAFF
TRBD2,-,TRBJ2-5,TRBV27,TGTGCCAGCAGACCGAGCGGGGGGGCGGAGACCCAGTACTTC,CASRPSGGAETQYF
TRBD1,-,TRBJ1-6,TRBV7-9,TGTGCCAGCAGCTTCCGACAGGGGAAATGTTCACCCCTCCACTTT,CASSFRQGKCSPLHF
TRBD1,-,TRBJ1-2,TRBV12-3/TRBV12-4,TGTGCCGGATCGGGACAGGGGTATGGCTACACCTTC,CAGSGQGYGYTF
-,-,TRBJ2-5,TRBV7-2,TGTGCCAGCAGCTTCTTCGGGGAGACCCAGTACTTC,CASSFFGETQYF
TRBD2,-,TRBJ2-1,TRBV2,TGTGCCAGCCTTGGTCCTAGCGGCCCGAGCTCCTACAATGAGCAGTTCTTC,CASLGPSGPSSYNEQFF
-,-,TRBJ2-3,TRBV24-1,TGTGCCACCAGTGATCCGGACAGAAGAGATACGCAGTATTTT,CATSDPDRRDTQYF